The 16 T cell receptor beta chains reported below all come from one sample, sequenced in a study of T cells in Graves' hyperthyroidism and ophthalmopathy. TCR beta CDR3 region amplification was performed from RNA transcripts. During a first-round RT-PCR of the TCR CDR3, the HTBI primer set was used. Each CDR3 protein is one row after TCRdb ran MiXCR on the multiplex PCR reads. The sample carries a few hundred thousand distinct CDR3 sequences, 15% to 18% recorded once. Sequencing was carried out using blood. The receptors derive from a young woman with Graves' hyperthyroidism that later progressed to Graves' ophthalmopathy.

The chain couples TRBV6-2 or TRBV6-3 to TRBJ2-5; 7 bases map to TRBD1. V dropped 10 bases and J dropped 5; count of bases not matched to a gene: 10. This CDR3 comprises 13 residues. Looked up from germline, CDR1 is MNHEY and CDR2 is SVGEGT. CDR3 DNA: TGTGCCACCAACGACAGGGTCGAGGAGACCCAGTACTTC. Translating it yields CATNDRVEETQYF.

This clonotype was recorded a few times. The rearrangement joins TRBV4-1 to TRBJ2-7; D perhaps matches TRBD1 (6 bases). Germline CDR1 is MGHRA and CDR2 is YSYEKL. The CDR3 covers 14 residues. V shed 1 base and J shed 3 bases, with 10 bases lying between them. CDR3 loop: CASSQGGPDYEQYF. CDR3 coding DNA: TGCGCCAGCAGCCAAGGGGGGCCTGACTACGAGCAGTACTTC.

This chain uses TRBV15 with TRBJ2-1, with a tentative D call TRBD2 (6 bases). CDR3 length equals 16 residues. Germline values: CDR1 LNHNV, CDR2 YYDKDF (reference sequence). The V gene lost 3 bases and the J gene lost 2 bases, with 14 bases spanning the gap. In nucleotides, the CDR3 is TGTGCCACCAGCAGGGAGTTAGCGGAGCCCTACAATGAGCAGTTCTTC. Protein: CATSRELAEPYNEQFF.

This chain uses TRBV20-1 with TRBJ2-7; TRBD2 matches at 9 bases. The CDR3 has 14 amino acids. Germline trimming cut 1 base from V and 4 bases from J; bases unmatched to any gene: 5. Germline CDR1 DFQATT, CDR2 SNEGSKA (reference sequence). The CDR3 loop reads CSARGGSGSYEQYF. DNA of the CDR3: TGCAGTGCTAGAGGGGGTAGCGGGAGTTACGAGCAGTACTTC.

Only a few counts were recorded for this clonotype. This chain joins TRBV19 and TRBJ1-2; D possibly corresponds to TRBD1 (5 bases). The CDR3 runs to 13 residues. Germline lookup yields CDR1 LNHDA and CDR2 SQIVND (reference sequence). V dropped 8 bases and J dropped 7 bases, with 17 bases sitting between them. CDR3 residues: CASEVRGDRGYTF. Here the CDR3 DNA reads TGTGCCAGTGAAGTCCGGGGGGATCGTGGCTACACCTTC.

There are a few counts of this clonotype. Given the absence of the conserved phenylalanine or tryptophan at the CDR3 end, a read error is likely. The chain links TRBV25-1 to TRBJ2-7, with D possibly being TRBD1 or TRBD2 (5 bases each). With 1 base removed from V and 2 bases from J, the gap between germline ends came to 12 bases. CDR1 MGHDK and CDR2 SYGVNS come from the germline V gene. The length of the CDR3 is 15 residues. The CDR3: CASSESAGTAYEQYL. The CDR3 DNA reads as TGTGCCAGCAGTGAATCTGCAGGGACGGCCTACGAGCAGTACCTC.

This chain uses TRBV2 with TRBJ1-4; TRBD1 is a possible D gene (6 bases). Germline CDR1 SNHLY, CDR2 FYNNEI. Trimming shortened V by 7 bases and J by 4 bases, and 13 bases separated the two germline ends. The CDR3 has 14 amino acids. The CDR3 spells CASNKDSFNEKLFF. CDR3 bases: TGTGCCAGCAATAAGGACAGTTTTAATGAAAAACTGTTTTTT.

The chain carries TRBV28 and TRBJ2-3, with 9 bases lining up with TRBD1. Germline CDR1 reads MDHEN; CDR2 reads SYDVKM. The CDR3 is 15 amino acids. The V and J ends lost 7 bases and 2 bases, in that order; junction bases with no gene match: 7. The chain's CDR3 is CASNHRDRATDTQYF. The CDR3 coding sequence is TGTGCCAGCAACCACCGGGACAGGGCCACAGATACGCAGTATTTT.

This clonotype was seen ten or more times. The CDR3 region is CASSLGTVYEQYF. The DNA for the CDR3 is TGTGCCAGCAGTTTGGGGACAGTATACGAGCAGTACTTC. The chain links TRBV12-3 or TRBV12-4 to TRBJ2-7; 7 bases line up with TRBD1. Trimming removed 3 bases from V and 4 bases from J; junction bases left unmatched: 3. The CDR3 spans 13 residues.

The chain is built from TRBV30 and TRBJ1-1, with unresolved D. Germline lookup yields CDR1 GTSNPN and CDR2 SVGIG (reference sequence). With 4 bases removed from V and 1 base from J, the gap between germline ends came to 4 bases. The CDR3 contains 11 residues. The CDR3 bases are TGTGCCTGGAAGTCGAACACTGAAGCTTTCTTT. Amino acids: CAWKSNTEAFF.

This clonotype was picked up a small number of times. The rearrangement uses TRBV20-1 and TRBJ2-1; no reliable D call. CDR1 is DFQATT, CDR2 SNEGSKA, per germline (reference sequence). Trimming took 4 bases from V and 5 from J, leaving 12 bases between them. The CDR3 runs to 13 residues. CDR3 bases: TGCAGTGCTACTAAGACTGTCAACAATGAGCAGTTCTTC. The encoded protein is CSATKTVNNEQFF.

The rearrangement links TRBV5-1 to TRBJ2-3; 10 bases map to TRBD2. Germline V gene sequence: CDR1 SGHRS, CDR2 YFSETQ. V was pared by 2 bases and J by 6 bases, with 21 bases of the junction left unmatched. The CDR3 has 20 residues. This chain's CDR3 is CASSFGFLAGESEGRDTQYF. DNA of the CDR3: TGCGCCAGCAGCTTCGGCTTCCTAGCGGGAGAAAGTGAGGGGAGGGATACGCAGTATTTT.

The V and J genes are TRBV10-3 and TRBJ2-7, with 7 positions matching TRBD1. Unmatched junction bases numbered 7, after V lost 0 bases and J lost 5 bases. The CDR3 totals 15 residues. The germline CDR1 and CDR2 sequences are ENHRY and SYGVKD. The CDR3 bases are TGTGCCATCAGTGAGTCAGACAGGGCTGTAGACGAGCAGTACTTC. Amino acid sequence: CAISESDRAVDEQYF.

The chain joins TRBV19 to TRBJ2-7; 8 nucleotides align to TRBD2. CDR1 is LNHDA and CDR2 is SQIVND in the germline V gene (reference sequence). This CDR3 is 14 amino acids long. The trim removed 2 bases at V and 0 bases at J, leaving 0 bases unmatched. The CDR3 coding sequence is TGTGCCAGTAGTATAAGCGGGAGCTCCTACGAGCAGTACTTC. Protein product: CASSISGSSYEQYF.

This clonotype was found many times. The chain joins TRBV15 to TRBJ1-1, with D maybe TRBD1 (5 bases). V lost 4 bases to trimming and J lost 1 base, with 10 bases between them. Germline CDR1 is LNHNV and CDR2 is YYDKDF (reference sequence). The CDR3 totals 14 residues. The CDR3 spells CATSTYDRNTEAFF. DNA of the CDR3: TGTGCCACCAGCACTTACGACAGGAACACTGAAGCTTTCTTT.

The genes are TRBV29-1 and TRBJ1-2, with D tentatively TRBD1 (5 bases). The CDR3 spans 12 residues. V was clipped by 6 bases and J by 6 bases, with 14 bases between them. Germline CDR1 SQVTM, CDR2 ANQGSEA. The CDR3 reads CSVGTLSDGYTF. The CDR3 nucleotides read TGCAGCGTCGGGACCCTCTCGGATGGCTACACCTTC.